A single T cell receptor (beta chain) is shown here with its context. The antigen remains undetermined. At one of its ends the junction is not consistent with the germline gene, which may arise from a read error. A second PCR of about 6 to 12 cycles used a sample-barcoded 5' primer and a J-beta primer mix. TCRdb redid the calling of the 5' RACE reads with MiXCR, one entry per CDR3 protein. The sample holds some 1.5 million distinct CDR3 sequences, approximately 39% seen once. Germline CDR1 is SSHAT and CDR2 is FNYEAQ (reference sequence). The CDR3 has 16 amino acids. The data were taken from a study of blood T cells in healthy people across ages. Per-sample yields of isolated PBMCs were at least 6.5 million. Regarding the study as a whole: A conclusive naive versus antigen-experienced comparison was prevented by the unsorted PBMCs. Underestimates were what the diversity estimates from one million T cells were considered to be.

The receptor's source is a woman aged 18-30 years in good health. The source material was blood. The chain links TRBV7-7 to TRBJ2-1; 10 bases are a match to TRBD2. CDR3 sequence: CASSLDTGTSAGEQFF. CDR3 DNA sequence: TGTGCTAGCAGCTTAGACACCGGGACTAGCGCCGGTGAGCAGTTCTTC.